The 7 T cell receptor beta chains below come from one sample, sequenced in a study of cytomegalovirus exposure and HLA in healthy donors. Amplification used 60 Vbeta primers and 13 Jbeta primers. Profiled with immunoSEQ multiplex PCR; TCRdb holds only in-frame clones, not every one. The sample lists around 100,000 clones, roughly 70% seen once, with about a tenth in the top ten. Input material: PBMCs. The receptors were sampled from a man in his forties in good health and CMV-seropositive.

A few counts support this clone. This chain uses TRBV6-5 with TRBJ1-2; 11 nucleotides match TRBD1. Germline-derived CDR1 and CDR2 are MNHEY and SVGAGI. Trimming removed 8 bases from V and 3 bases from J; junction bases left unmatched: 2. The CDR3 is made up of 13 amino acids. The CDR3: CASGQGADYGYTF. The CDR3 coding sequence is TGTGCCAGCGGACAGGGGGCGGACTATGGCTACACCTTC.

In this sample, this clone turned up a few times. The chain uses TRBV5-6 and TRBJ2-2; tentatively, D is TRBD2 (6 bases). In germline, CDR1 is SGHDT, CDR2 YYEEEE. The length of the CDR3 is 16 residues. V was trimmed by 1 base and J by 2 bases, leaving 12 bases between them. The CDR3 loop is CASSLNLGLNTGELFF. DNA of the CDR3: TGTGCCAGCAGCTTGAATCTCGGACTAAACACCGGGGAGCTGTTTTTT.

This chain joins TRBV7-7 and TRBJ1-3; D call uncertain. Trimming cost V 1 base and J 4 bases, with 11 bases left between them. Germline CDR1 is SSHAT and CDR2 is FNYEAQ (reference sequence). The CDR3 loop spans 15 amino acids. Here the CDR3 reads CASSLDQTRGNTIYF. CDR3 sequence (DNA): TGTGCCAGCAGCTTAGACCAGACTAGAGGAAACACCATATATTTT.

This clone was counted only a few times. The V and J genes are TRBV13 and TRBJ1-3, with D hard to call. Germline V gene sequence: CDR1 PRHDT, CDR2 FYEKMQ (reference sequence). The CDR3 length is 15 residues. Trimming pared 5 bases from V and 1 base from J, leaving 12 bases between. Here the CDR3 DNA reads TGTGCCAGCAGCGGCGTTCGGGGATCTGGAAACACCATATATTTT. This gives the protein CASSGVRGSGNTIYF.

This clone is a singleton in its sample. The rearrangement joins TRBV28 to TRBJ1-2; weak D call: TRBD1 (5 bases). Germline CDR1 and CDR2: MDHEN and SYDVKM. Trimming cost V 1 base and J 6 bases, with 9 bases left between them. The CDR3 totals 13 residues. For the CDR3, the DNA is TGTGCCAGCAGTTTATTCCTCAGGGATGGCTACACCTTC. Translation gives CASSLFLRDGYTF.

CDR3 bases: TGTGCCAGCTCTCCGGGACAGGGTTCTGCAGATACGCAGTATTTT. Its translation is CASSPGQGSADTQYF. The chain has TRBV18 and TRBJ2-3; 9 bases map to TRBD1. In germline, CDR1 is KGHSH, CDR2 LQKENI. CDR3 size: 15 residues. V lost 6 bases, J lost 4 bases, and 8 bases stayed unmatched.

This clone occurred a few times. Here the CDR3 DNA reads TGCGCCAGCAGCCACGGCACAGGATCAAATCAGCCCCAGCATTTT. It codes for CASSHGTGSNQPQHF. The chain couples TRBV4-1 to TRBJ1-5; a possible D gene is TRBD1 (5 bases). The CDR3 is made up of 15 amino acids. With 3 bases removed from V and 4 bases from J, the gap between germline ends came to 13 bases. Germline V gene data show CDR1 as MGHRA and CDR2 as YSYEKL.